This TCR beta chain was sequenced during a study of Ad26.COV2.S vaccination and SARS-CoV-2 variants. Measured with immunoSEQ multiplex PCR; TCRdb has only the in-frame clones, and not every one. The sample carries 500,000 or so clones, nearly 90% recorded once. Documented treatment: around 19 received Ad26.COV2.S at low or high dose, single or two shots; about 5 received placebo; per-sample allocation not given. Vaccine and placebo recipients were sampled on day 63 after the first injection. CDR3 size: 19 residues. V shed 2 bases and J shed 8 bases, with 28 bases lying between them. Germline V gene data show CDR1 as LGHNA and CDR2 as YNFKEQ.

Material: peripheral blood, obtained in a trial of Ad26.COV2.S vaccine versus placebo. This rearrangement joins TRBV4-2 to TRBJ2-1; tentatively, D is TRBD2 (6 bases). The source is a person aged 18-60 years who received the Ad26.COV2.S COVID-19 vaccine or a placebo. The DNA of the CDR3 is TGTGCCAGCAGCCAACGTACAGGCGGGATTAGTAGTGGCTGGGATGAGCAGTTCTTC. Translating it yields CASSQRTGGISSGWDEQFF.